The 29 T cell receptor beta chains below all came from one sample that was sequenced in a study of T-cell memory formation after mild COVID-19. TCRdb re-called the 5' RACE reads with MiXCR, one entry per CDR3 protein. Here the sample spans roughly 80,000 distinct CDR3 sequences, 11% to 15% being singletons. Sequencing was performed on PBMCs or a T cell subset sorted from them (not recorded which). These receptors all come from an adult woman who had mild COVID-19 (a few samples of this study predate the infection). Cell type and time point are not known.

The CDR3 bases are TGTGCCAGCAGGGGACAGGGAATAACTGAAGCTTTCTTT. Residues: CASRGQGITEAFF. The gene calls are TRBV11-1 and TRBJ1-1, with TRBD1 identical over 9 bases. Germline V gene sequence: CDR1 SGHAT, CDR2 FQDESV (reference sequence). This CDR3 spans 13 amino acids. Unmatched junction bases numbered 4, after V lost 6 bases and J lost 5 bases.

This clonotype was counted at least ten times. The V gene is TRBV19, the J gene TRBJ2-1; 10 nucleotides align to TRBD1. This CDR3 has 13 amino acids. V was pared by 9 bases and J by 10 bases, with 9 bases of the junction left unmatched. The germline V gene encodes CDR1 LNHDA and CDR2 SQIVND (reference sequence). The CDR3: CASRQGARFEQFF. In DNA, the CDR3 is TGTGCCAGCAGACAGGGGGCGCGGTTCGAGCAGTTCTTC.

The rearrangement links TRBV24-1 to TRBJ2-3; TRBD2 matches at 15 bases. This CDR3 has 15 residues. Germline-derived CDR1 and CDR2 are KGHDR and SFDVKD. Losses at the gene ends were 9 bases for V and 3 bases for J; bases not matched to a gene: 3. In DNA, the CDR3 is TGTGCCACCGGTGGACTAGCGGGAGGGACAGATACGCAGTATTTT. Its translation: CATGGLAGGTDTQYF.

The rearrangement joins TRBV6-4 to TRBJ2-7; TRBD1 agrees at 7 bases. The CDR3 has 15 residues. The junction had 5 bases not matched to a gene; V was cut back by 3 bases and J by 0 bases. Germline loops: CDR1 MRHNA, CDR2 SNTAGT. Here the CDR3 reads CASSEQGPSSYEQYF. The DNA of the CDR3 is TGTGCCAGCAGTGAACAGGGGCCGTCCTCCTACGAGCAGTACTTC.

This clonotype was detected only a few times. V is TRBV24-1 and J is TRBJ2-7, with D unclear. The CDR3 sequence is 12 residues long. Germline V gene sequence: CDR1 KGHDR, CDR2 SFDVKD. Trimming pared 0 bases from V and 5 bases from J, leaving 4 bases between. This CDR3 reads CATSDLGDEQYF. The CDR3 DNA is TGTGCCACCAGTGATTTGGGGGACGAGCAGTACTTC.

This clonotype was picked up a small number of times. The chain is built from TRBV6-2 or TRBV6-3 and TRBJ2-1, with 8 bases aligning to TRBD2. With V trimmed by 6 bases and J by 7 bases, 14 bases remained unmatched. This CDR3 comprises 16 residues. CDR1 and CDR2 from the germline V gene are MNHEY and SVGEGT. This chain's CDR3 is CASRPPGREGINEQFF. CDR3 sequence (DNA): TGTGCCAGCAGACCCCCCGGGAGGGAGGGAATAAATGAGCAGTTCTTC.

The chain links TRBV4-1 to TRBJ2-5; TRBD1 matches at 9 bases. From germline, CDR1 is MGHRA and CDR2 YSYEKL. CDR3 length: 16 residues. V lost 0 bases, J lost 2 bases, and 4 bases stayed unmatched. CDR3 bases: TGCGCCAGCAGCCAAGAACAGACAGGGGGTCAAGAGACCCAGTACTTC. Its protein product is CASSQEQTGGQETQYF.

There are a few counts of this clonotype. The V gene is TRBV7-9, the J gene TRBJ2-7; a possible D gene is TRBD2 (5 bases). Germline V gene sequence: CDR1 SEHNR, CDR2 FQNEAQ (reference sequence). The CDR3 consists of 12 residues. V was pared by 5 bases and J by 3 bases, with 8 bases between. The CDR3 protein is CASSEGSYEQYF. CDR3 nucleotides: TGTGCCAGCAGCGAGGGAAGCTACGAGCAGTACTTC.

This clonotype was counted only a few times. The chain combines TRBV28 with TRBJ2-5, with D perhaps matching TRBD1 (6 bases). This CDR3 has 13 amino acids. The V gene's germline CDR1 is MDHEN and CDR2 SYDVKM. V gave up 2 bases and J gave up 7 bases, with 11 bases separating them. The CDR3: CASSLGGRGTQYF. The DNA for the CDR3 is TGTGCCAGCAGTTTAGGGGGCCGTGGGACCCAGTACTTC.

This clonotype was detected only a few times. The V call is TRBV29-1, the J call TRBJ2-7, with D uncertain. V dropped 0 bases and J dropped 0 bases, with 3 bases sitting between them. Germline V gives CDR1 SQVTM, CDR2 ANQGSEA. The CDR3 has 12 amino acids. The CDR3 bases are TGCAGCGTTGAAGACAGCTCCTACGAGCAGTACTTC. Encoded protein: CSVEDSSYEQYF.

This clonotype occurred many times. V is TRBV6-5 and J is TRBJ2-3, with 14 bases that match TRBD2. The CDR3 sequence is 17 residues long. The junction had 3 bases not matched to a gene; V was cut back by 4 bases and J by 0 bases. Germline-derived CDR1 and CDR2 are MNHEY and SVGAGI. The CDR3 is CASSSWTSGGSTDTQYF. As DNA, the CDR3 is TGTGCCAGCAGTTCCTGGACTAGCGGGGGGAGCACAGATACGCAGTATTTT.

The CDR3 DNA follows: TGTGCCAGCAGCTTAGTAGGTCTAGCGGACTCGACCCAGTACTTC. Its protein is CASSLVGLADSTQYF. The chain links TRBV7-8 to TRBJ2-5; the match to TRBD2 covers 7 bases. J lost 7 bases, V lost 1 base, and 9 bases had no gene match. This CDR3 has 15 amino acids. The germline gives CDR1 SGHVS, CDR2 FQNEAQ.

This clonotype was counted only a few times. The CDR3 DNA reads as TGTGCCAGCAGCCCGCAGACTAGCGGGAGGGGGGAGACCCAGTACTTC. Protein sequence: CASSPQTSGRGETQYF. V gene TRBV7-8 combines with J gene TRBJ2-5, with 14 bases fitting TRBD2. The junction had 7 bases not matched to a gene; V was cut back by 5 bases and J by 5 bases. The CDR3 loop spans 16 amino acids. Per the germline V gene, CDR1 is SGHVS and CDR2 is FQNEAQ.

The table lists this clonotype with a few counts. V and J are TRBV6-5 and TRBJ2-7, with no clear D. V lost 0 bases and J lost 0, with 9 bases in between. This CDR3 is built from 15 residues. Germline V CDR1 and CDR2: MNHEY, SVGAGI. CDR3 protein: CASSYSGASSYEQYF. CDR3 DNA: TGTGCCAGCAGTTACTCCGGAGCTAGCTCCTACGAGCAGTACTTC.

In its sample, this clonotype was seen a few times. CDR3 coding DNA: TGTGCCAGCAGCGTAGGGGGCGAATACGAGCAGTACTTC. Translation: CASSVGGEYEQYF. This chain joins TRBV9 and TRBJ2-7; possible D gene TRBD1, 5 bases. This CDR3 is 13 amino acids long. The V and J ends lost 0 bases and 4 bases respectively, with 8 bases between them. In germline, CDR1 is SGDLS, CDR2 YYNGEE.

The chain uses TRBV12-3 or TRBV12-4 and TRBJ2-7; 11 bases are a match to TRBD1. V dropped 6 bases and J dropped 3; count of bases not matched to a gene: 7. The CDR3 loop spans 15 amino acids. CDR3 loop: CASSTGTGGRYEQYV. For the CDR3, the DNA is TGTGCCAGCAGCACCGGGACAGGGGGTCGCTACGAGCAGTACGTC.

This chain links TRBV4-3 with TRBJ2-1; 9 bases agree with TRBD1. The germline V gene has CDR1 LGHNA and CDR2 YSLEER. This CDR3 region has 15 residues. V lost 1 base, J lost 5 bases, and 3 bases stayed unmatched. DNA of the CDR3: TGCGCCAGCAGCCAAGGGACAGGGGATGACAATGAGCAGTTCTTC. It is translated as CASSQGTGDDNEQFF.

In its sample, this clonotype was seen a few times. The chain has TRBV6-4 and TRBJ1-2; possibly TRBD1 for D (6 bases). The CDR3 extends over 16 amino acids. V was pared by 5 bases and J by 3 bases, with 19 bases between. Germline V gives CDR1 MRHNA, CDR2 SNTAGT. CDR3 sequence: CASSSNDPGDHYGYTF. The CDR3 coding sequence is TGTGCCAGCAGTTCCAACGACCCAGGGGATCACTATGGCTACACCTTC.

This clonotype occurred a few times. The rearrangement links TRBV9 to TRBJ2-7; D is possibly TRBD1 (6 bases). The CDR3 spans 14 residues. Trimming pared 4 bases from V and 4 bases from J, leaving 15 bases between. Germline V gene lookup returns CDR1 SGDLS and CDR2 YYNGEE. The CDR3 DNA sequence: TGTGCCAGCAGCCTCGGACGAGGGGGATACGAGCAGTACTTC. Its translation is CASSLGRGGYEQYF.

A few counts support this clonotype. J is TRBJ2-3 and V is TRBV20-1, with TRBD2 matching 10 bases. V was clipped by 0 bases and J by 6 bases; unmatched bases: 27. Germline V lookup: CDR1 DFQATT, CDR2 SNEGSKA (reference sequence). There are 22 residues in the CDR3. The DNA of the CDR3 is TGCAGTGCTAGAGACACCGGCGCGGCTAGCGGGAGCCTTCGGTCAGGGTGGGATACGCAGTATTTT. Its protein product is CSARDTGAASGSLRSGWDTQYF.

As for this clonotype: One end of the junction does not line up with germline, which may come from a read error. This chain connects TRBV14 to TRBJ2-1; TRBD2 aligns across 7 bases. Germline V lookup: CDR1 SGHDN, CDR2 FVKESK. The CDR3 is 13 residues long. As DNA, the CDR3 is TGTGCCAGCAGCCAAGATCTGCGGCGGGAGCCGTTCTTC. Its protein product is CASSQDLRREPFF.

The rearrangement links TRBV5-1 to TRBJ2-7; D is unresolved. The germline V gene has CDR1 SGHRS and CDR2 YFSETQ. V gave up 4 bases and J gave up 2 bases, with 13 bases separating them. This CDR3 has 14 residues. CDR3 sequence (DNA): TGCGCCAGCAGCCTTGGAGCGCTTACCTACGAGCAGTACTTC. Its protein product is CASSLGALTYEQYF.

This clonotype was seen more than once but under ten times. V is TRBV6-4 and J is TRBJ2-1; 9 bases match TRBD2. With 6 bases clipped from V and 8 bases from J, the junction kept 14 bases outside the gene matches. CDR1 MRHNA and CDR2 SNTAGT come from the germline V gene. CDR3 length: 16 amino acids. The CDR3 reads CASSDEGPSGIDEQFF. The CDR3 nucleotides read TGTGCCAGCAGCGATGAGGGACCTAGCGGGATTGATGAGCAGTTCTTC.

The rearrangement uses TRBV9 and TRBJ1-5, with D perhaps matching TRBD1 (5 bases). Deletions cut 4 bases from V and 7 bases from J, with 12 bases between. CDR3 length: 13 residues. Germline lookup yields CDR1 SGDLS and CDR2 YYNGEE. The CDR3 reads CASSFRDGQPQHF. The CDR3 DNA reads as TGTGCCAGCAGCTTCAGGGATGGCCAGCCCCAGCATTTT.

This CDR3 is CASSPPGVNEQFF. The CDR3 DNA follows: TGTGCCAGCAGCCCGCCCGGGGTAAATGAGCAGTTCTTC. This chain links TRBV7-2 with TRBJ2-1; D is perhaps TRBD2 (5 bases). With 5 bases removed from V and 7 bases from J, the gap between germline ends came to 12 bases. The CDR3 loop spans 13 amino acids. Germline loops: CDR1 SGHTA, CDR2 FQGNSA.

This chain links TRBV4-3 with TRBJ2-1; D may correspond to TRBD1 or TRBD2 (6 bases each). The CDR3 loop spans 16 amino acids. V lost 1 base to trimming and J lost 8 bases, with 18 bases between them. The germline V gene has CDR1 LGHNA and CDR2 YSLEER. Here the CDR3 DNA reads TGCGCCAGCAGCCAAGGACTAGGAGGGGGTGATCATGAGCAGTTCTTC. Translation gives CASSQGLGGGDHEQFF.

The chain is built from TRBV14 and TRBJ2-7; 7 bases align to TRBD1. The germline V gene has CDR1 SGHDN and CDR2 FVKESK. Trimming cost V 6 bases and J 4 bases; bases outside gene matches: 15. The CDR3 is made up of 16 amino acids. The CDR3, as DNA: TGTGCCAGCAGTCCCCGGTTGGGAGAGGGGGCTTACGAGCAGTACTTC. Translated: CASSPRLGEGAYEQYF.

This clonotype was seen more than once but under ten times. V usage is TRBV7-9 and J usage is TRBJ2-7, with 14 bases identical to TRBD2. The CDR3 consists of 19 residues. Germline CDR1 SEHNR, CDR2 FQNEAQ (reference sequence). Trimming at V came to 4 bases and at J to 0 bases, leaving 11 bases not matched to a gene. CDR3 DNA: TGTGCCAGCAGCTCAACCGGGACTAGCGGGGGTTTTCGCTCCTACGAGCAGTACTTC. This sequence encodes CASSSTGTSGGFRSYEQYF.

V is TRBV12-3 or TRBV12-4 and J is TRBJ2-5; 7 bases line up with TRBD1. This CDR3 region has 14 residues. The ends lost 5 bases at V and 5 bases at J; junction bases unmatched: 8. The CDR3: CASSGTVNGETQYF. The DNA of the CDR3 is TGTGCCAGCAGTGGGACAGTAAACGGGGAGACCCAGTACTTC.